This T cell receptor (beta chain) stems from a study of shared clonotypes between healthy human individuals (dated by TCRdb to 2018 to 2020). Concerning the study at large: The cohort included a few men and two women between 18 and 49 years of age. Between about 0.94 and 8.9 billion PBMCs per donor were obtained by leukapheresis. Libraries were prepared and TCR repertoires were sequenced by different laboratories using diverse techniques, in order to increase sequencing depth and limit assay-specific biases. Blood TCR repertoires of five healthy adults were deeply sequenced to estimate repertoire size and the extent of clonotype sharing between individuals. For each donor, three plates each were used for CD4 naive and CD4 memory, two plates were used for CD8 naive, and one plate was used for CD8 memory.

The donors were healthy, HIV-negative adults who had no recently reported acute infections or vaccinations. Every donor was a Caucasian adult living in Nashville, Tennessee, USA. CD4+ T cells were enriched through magnetic negative selection, after which naive cells were positively selected on CD45RA and the remaining negative fraction served as the memory subset. Blood was obtained by leukapheresis, after which PBMCs were separated by Ficoll-Histopaque density gradient centrifugation and cryopreserved in liquid nitrogen vapor phase. Analytical flow cytometry was used to check the purity and quantity of every magnetically sorted T cell population. From each sorted fraction, genomic DNA was isolated and quantified by UV absorbance on a Nanodrop 2000c. Beyond this particular receptor, the publication reports: Estimated clonotype richness was generally larger for naive than for memory subsets. The small number of donors limited the genetic and exposure-history diversity represented. Higher generation probabilities were observed for clonotypes shared by all four sorted-subset donors than for non-shared clonotypes. Rarefaction of sorted-subset datasets indicated incomplete sequencing despite the large sequencing depth. Only blood was sampled, and tissue TCR repertoires likely differ from those in blood. About 4.5% of naive CD4, 3% to 3.5% of naive CD8, 2.3% of memory CD4, and 0.35% to 0.4% of memory CD8 clonotypes were shared across several donors. Based on pairwise subsampling, the degree of clonotype sharing among donors was expected to be affected by sequencing depth.

Using the deep immunoSEQ assay, TCR CDR3 regions were amplified from genomic DNA by multiplex PCR. Extracted genomic DNA from each cell subset was spread evenly across all wells of several immunoSEQ 96-well plates, with each plate serving as a replicate. For sorted subsets, about 200 ng genomic DNA, equal to 25,000 to 35,000 T cell genomes, was loaded into each replicate PCR. Purified libraries were measured with a Qubit 3.0 fluorometer, size-checked on a Bioanalyzer 2100, and measured again with the KAPA Library Quantification kit. Every immunoSEQ 96-well plate was sequenced on a dedicated single-read 150-cycle Illumina NextSeq 550 flow cell. For the original study's pipeline: The immunoSEQ output contained only junctional sequences without quality scores, so filtering could not match that applied to full-length reads. Sequences were annotated with PyIR, a Python wrapper for IgBLAST v1.9, and V/J genes and CDR3 were assigned using IMGT germline references. Any read was removed if the V/J assignment was weak (E-value above 1e-6), the CDR3 was missing, or the read contained stop codons, out-of-frame junctions, or ambiguous translated residues. A V3J clonotype was defined by an identical inferred V gene, J gene, and CDR3 amino acid sequence. To compute the percentage overlap between repertoires, the number of shared unique clonotypes was divided by the size of the smaller repertoire. Richness of each repertoire was evaluated using RTK rarefaction, the Chao1 estimator, and Recon v2.1 estimates of unobserved clonotypes. Generation probabilities for all TCRbeta clonotypes obtained by the gDNA method from a handful of donors were computed using OLGA. What TCRdb holds here is the immuneACCESS table cut down to in-frame rearrangements. Part of the clones is not present; checked against another copy, under half of the missing clones reflect an unresolved V gene, and the others are unexplained. That table supplies the V and J calls and clone size; D and trimming were determined from the DNA. The sample table contains about 2,500,000 clones; only one count was recorded for 85% to 95% of them. Over 0.12% of the sample lies in the top ten.

A note on this clone: Its antigen specificity is not known. No per-base quality is available; no much larger clone lies one base away.

From V the trimming removes 2 bases and from J it removes 5 bases, while the gene matches leave 9 bases of the junction unaccounted for. From its cysteine to its phenylalanine, the CDR3 spans 15 amino acids. Only CDR3 DNA is held: 45 bases, read in frame from base 1. The germline V gene gives CDR1 as SGHAT and CDR2 as FQNNGV. Sequenced: naive CD4+ T cells sorted from blood. The cell subset or site label on this specimen signifies: CD45RA+ positively selected. The receptor was isolated from a man between 18 and 29 years old in good health. This receptor chain uses TRBV11-2 and TRBJ2-7; TRBD1 matches 7 bases in the middle. The CDR3 protein: CASSLSLQGNNEQYF. The base sequence is TGTGCCAGCAGCTTATCCCTACAGGGGAATAACGAGCAGTACTTC.